This is a list of T cell receptor beta chains from one sample in a study of tumor and adjacent non-tumor tissue in lung cancer. TCRdb recomputed calls from the multiplex PCR reads with MiXCR, one row per CDR3 protein. Of around 50,000 distinct CDR3 sequences listed, roughly 60% are singletons. The sample comprised distant non-tumor lung tissue. All receptors come from a woman aged 70 to 79 with non-small cell lung cancer. Both conserved end residues are part of each CDR3. D genes are given only for firm matches. Clone size is stated in some rows and not others, as once, few, many or a class when expanded.

CDR3,DNA,V,D,J,size
CASSSTSHLSSYEQYF,TGTGCCAGCAGCTCAACGAGCCACCTGAGCTCCTACGAGCAGTACTTC,TRBV7-9,-,TRBJ2-7,once
CTSRPQGARGNTIYF,TGTACCAGCAGACCCCAGGGGGCGCGGGGAAACACCATATATTTT,TRBV6-5,TRBD1,TRBJ1-3,-
CASNFEVGRYDQYF,TGTGCCAGCAACTTCGAAGTGGGTCGGTACGACCAGTACTTC,TRBV11-1,-,TRBJ2-7,-
CAIGPGTDYGYTF,TGTGCCATCGGTCCCGGGACAGACTATGGCTACACATTC,TRBV10-3,TRBD1,TRBJ1-2,-
CASGMTTNKGAQETQYF,TGTGCCAGCGGCATGACAACCAACAAGGGAGCCCAAGAGACCCAGTATTTC,TRBV28,-,TRBJ2-5,-
CASSQGLGAYEQYF,TGTGCCAGCAGTCAGGGACTAGGGGCTTACGAGCAGTACTTC,TRBV12-3/TRBV12-4,TRBD2,TRBJ2-7,-
CASRGQGPWDEQFF,TGTGCCAGCAGGGGGCAGGGGCCCTGGGATGAGCAGTTCTTC,TRBV28,-,TRBJ2-1,many
CSVEPGFTFNDQFF,TGTAGCGTCGAGCCCGGTTTTACCTTCAATGATCAGTTCTTC,TRBV29-1,-,TRBJ2-1,-
CANISTVGFEKLFF,TGTGCCAACATCTCGACAGTGGGCTTCGAAAAACTGTTTTTT,TRBV12-3/TRBV12-4,-,TRBJ1-4,-
CASSLDPGRRRDEQYF,TGTGCCAGCAGCTTAGACCCGGGACGGCGAAGGGACGAGCAGTACTTC,TRBV11-2,-,TRBJ2-7,few
CASNGGSNQPQHF,TGTGCCAGCAATGGCGGGAGCAATCAGCCCCAGCATTTT,TRBV2,-,TRBJ1-5,-
CASSFTRQGLVSTNEKLLF,TGCGCCAGCAGCTTTACCCGACAGGGACTAGTATCAACTAATGAAAAACTGCTTTTT,TRBV28,TRBD1,TRBJ1-4,-
CASSFGQGGEKLFF,TGTGCCAGCAGCTTCGGACAGGGAGGCGAAAAACTGTTTTTT,TRBV7-9,TRBD1,TRBJ1-4,many
CSAFDGLSGTDTQYF,TGCAGTGCGTTCGACGGACTTAGTGGGACAGATACGCAGTATTTT,TRBV20-1,-,TRBJ2-3,many
CASSLGGGTEAFF,TGTGCCAGCAGCTTAGGGGGGGGAACTGAAGCTTTCTTT,TRBV7-9,-,TRBJ1-1,many
CATSLAGGKSNEQFF,TGTGCCACCAGTCTAGCGGGAGGGAAATCGAATGAGCAGTTCTTC,TRBV24-1,TRBD2,TRBJ2-1,few
CSASYLTRTTLVTQYF,TGCAGTGCTAGTTATTTAACCAGGACCACTTTGGTGACCCAGTACTTC,TRBV20-1,-,TRBJ2-5,-
CVSSQSVYNEQFF,TGTGTCAGCAGTCAATCGGTATACAATGAGCAGTTCTTC,TRBV7-9,-,TRBJ2-1,-
CASSFYPGSSYNEQFF,TGTGCCAGCAGCTTCTACCCCGGGAGCTCCTACAATGAGCAGTTCTTC,TRBV7-3,-,TRBJ2-1,-
CASRVNCGNIIYF,TGTGCCAGCAGAGTCAACTGTGGAAACATCATATATTTT,TRBV6-5,-,TRBJ1-3,-
CSVEQGGTDEKLYF,TGCAGCGTCGAACAGGGGGGGACTGATGAAAAACTGTATTTT,TRBV29-1,TRBD1,TRBJ1-4,-
CASSYSCSYSGNTIYF,TGTGCCAGCAGTTACTCATGCAGCTACTCTGGAAACACCATATATTTT,TRBV6-5,-,TRBJ1-3,-
CAGSYDSSTDKQYF,TGTGCCGGCAGTTACGACAGTTCCACAGATAAGCAGTATTTT,TRBV6-5,-,TRBJ2-3,-